This TCR beta chain was identified in a study of blood T cells in healthy people across ages. Study-wide points: Higher diversity, along with more naive CD4+ cells, distinguished long-lived donors from aged donors.

With regard to this clonotype: Its target is not known.

For the second PCR, which ran for roughly 6 to 12 cycles, a sample-barcoded 5' primer and a J-beta primer mix were used. MiXCR, run by TCRdb on the 5' RACE reads, gives a single entry per CDR3 protein. The table lists 1.5 million to 2 million distinct CDR3 sequences, 28% of them singletons. The V segment lost 3 bases and the J segment 8 bases; nucleotides outside the gene matches: 14. The CDR3 sequence is 16 residues long. The germline gives CDR1 SGHRS, CDR2 YFSETQ. This TCR was recovered from a woman in her 30s in good health. The chain joins TRBV5-1 to TRBJ2-1; 7 bases line up with TRBD1. The sample taken for sequencing was blood. The CDR3 here is CASSSSNRGRIDEQFF. The DNA of the CDR3 is TGCGCCAGCAGCTCAAGCAACAGGGGCCGCATCGATGAGCAGTTCTTC. Looking up the rest from reference TRBV5-1 and TRBJ2-1 gives the full variable domain: KAGVTQTPRYLIKTRGQQVTLSCSPISGHRSVSWYQQTPGQGLQFLFEYFSETQRNKGNFPGRFSGRQFSNSRSEMNVSTLELGDSALYLCASSSSNRGRIDEQFFGPGTRLTVL.